This TCR beta chain is drawn from a study of blood T cell repertoires in COVID-19. In the study overall: Researchers got acute and convalescent COVID-19 samples from the United States, Italy and Spain. The analysed material was cDNA or gDNA that came from T cells, B-cell-depleted T cells, or PBMCs.

The V and J ends lost 6 bases and 0 bases respectively, with 7 bases between them. The CDR3 sequence is 14 residues long. Germline V gene sequence: CDR1 SGHDT, CDR2 YYEEEE. Authors' analysis steps: Amplification with reference gene primers provided the estimates of nucleated cell counts. The method was immunoSEQ multiplex PCR; TCRdb's version includes in-frame clones alone and lacks a portion of them. The DNA gave D and trimming, while V, J and clone size come from that table. The profile shows a few hundred thousand clones, about nine tenths of them singletons. This clone was recorded once. This rearrangement joins TRBV5-6 to TRBJ1-6; D not certain. Material: peripheral blood. This sequence was found in a young man with active or convalescent COVID-19. The CDR3: CASNAGSYNSPLHF. CDR3 nucleotides: TGTGCCAGCAACGCAGGCTCCTATAATTCACCCCTCCACTTT.